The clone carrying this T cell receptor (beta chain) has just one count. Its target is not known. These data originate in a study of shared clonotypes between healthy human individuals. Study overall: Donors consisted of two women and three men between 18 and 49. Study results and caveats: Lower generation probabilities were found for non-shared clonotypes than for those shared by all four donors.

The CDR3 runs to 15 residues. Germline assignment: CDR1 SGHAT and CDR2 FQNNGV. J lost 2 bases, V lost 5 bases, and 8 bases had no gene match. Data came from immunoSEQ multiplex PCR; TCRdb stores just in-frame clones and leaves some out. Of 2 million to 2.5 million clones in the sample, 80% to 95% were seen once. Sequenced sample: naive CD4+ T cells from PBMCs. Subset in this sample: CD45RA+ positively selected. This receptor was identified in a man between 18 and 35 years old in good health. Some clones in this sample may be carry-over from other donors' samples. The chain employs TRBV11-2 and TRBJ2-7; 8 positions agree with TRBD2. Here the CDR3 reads CASSRISGNPYEQYF. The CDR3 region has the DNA TGTGCCAGCAGCCGCATTAGCGGGAATCCCTACGAGCAGTACTTC.